Sequencing of this T cell receptor (beta chain) was carried out in a study of CD8+CD57+ T cells in acquired aplastic anemia. Study-level background: Roughly 3.2 ug was the average amount of DNA from sorted CD4+ and CD8+ cells. Findings and caveats of the study: In CD8+ cells, Simpson's diversity showed no significant difference between patients and controls. Found in both controls and patients were some 31 CD8+ CDR3 sequences.

CDR3 length equals 14 residues. V was clipped by 9 bases and J by 7 bases, with 21 bases between them. Germline V gene data show CDR1 as MNHNS and CDR2 as SASEGT. As to this clonotype: Its antigen is not identified.

Genomic DNA acted as the template from which TCR beta VDJ combination and CDR3 sequence profiling were carried out. TCRdb re-analysed the reads in MiXCR, keeping a single row per CDR3 protein. The sample lists 150,000 to 200,000 distinct CDR3 sequences; around 66% were seen once. Sequencing input: sorted CD4+, CD8+, or CD8+CD57+ T cells (not recorded which) from PBMCs. V is TRBV6-1 and J is TRBJ1-1; the D gene is possibly TRBD1 (5 bases). This clonotype was obtained from a human donor with severe aplastic anemia or a healthy control (not recorded which). CDR3 bases: TGTGCCAGTCCTTCTACCGGCAGGGTGCTTGAAGCTTTCTTT. It codes for CASPSTGRVLEAFF.